The clone carrying this TCR beta chain was recorded at least ten times. V shed 6 bases and J 4 bases; nucleotides not matched to a gene: 9. Germline V gene lookup returns CDR1 SNHLY and CDR2 FYNNEI. The CDR3 extends over 16 amino acids. As handled by the study authors: A classifier of distant metastasis in papillary thyroid cancer was built from CDR3 differences (across clinicopathological groups). TCRdb re-called the PCR reads with MiXCR. The V and J calls follow TCRdb's processing rather than the paper's. The top ten hold 10% of the sample, which has about 43,000 clones, about 3.3% seen once. The data derive from a study of metastatic and nonmetastatic thyroid tumors. Study background: Thyroid patients, malignant and benign, had repertoires compared across blood and tumor or nodule tissue.

Thyroid surgery was performed in patients who had received no treatment beforehand. This clonotype originated in a female donor with papillary thyroid cancer or a benign thyroid nodule (not recorded which). Some clones in this sample may be carry-over from other donors' samples. The sample consisted of blood. The chain uses TRBV2 and TRBJ2-6; TRBD2 aligns across 7 bases. This CDR3 reads CASRRSGVPGANVLTF. Here the CDR3 DNA reads TGTGCCAGCAGGAGGAGCGGGGTCCCAGGGGCCAACGTCCTGACTTTC.